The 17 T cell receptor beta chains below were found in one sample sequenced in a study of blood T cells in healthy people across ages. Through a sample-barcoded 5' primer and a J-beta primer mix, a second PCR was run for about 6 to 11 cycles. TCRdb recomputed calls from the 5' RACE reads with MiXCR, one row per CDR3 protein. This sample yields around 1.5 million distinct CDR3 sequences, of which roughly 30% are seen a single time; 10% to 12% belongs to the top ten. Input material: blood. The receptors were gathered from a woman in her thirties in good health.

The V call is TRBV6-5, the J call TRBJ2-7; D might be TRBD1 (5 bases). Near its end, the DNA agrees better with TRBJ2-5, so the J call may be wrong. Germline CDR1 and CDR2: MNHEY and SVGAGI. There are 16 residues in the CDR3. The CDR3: CASSYRWGSPQETQYF. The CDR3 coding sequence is TGTGCCAGCAGTTACAGGTGGGGCAGCCCCCAAGAGACCCAGTACTTC.

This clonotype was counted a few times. CDR3 in amino acids: CASSQGWEGSREQYF. CDR3 nucleotide sequence: TGCGCCAGCAGCCAAGGGTGGGAGGGGAGCAGGGAGCAGTACTTC. This chain uses TRBV4-1 with TRBJ2-7; TRBD2 matches 7 bases. V trimming: 1 base; J trimming: 7 bases; junction bases outside the gene matches: 10. Germline CDR1 reads MGHRA; CDR2 reads YSYEKL. This CDR3 is 15 amino acids long.

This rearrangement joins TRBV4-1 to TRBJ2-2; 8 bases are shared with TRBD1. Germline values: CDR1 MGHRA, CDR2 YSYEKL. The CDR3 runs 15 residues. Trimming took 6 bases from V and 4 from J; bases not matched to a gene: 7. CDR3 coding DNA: TGCGCCAGCAGGCAGGGGGCGTCGGGCACCGGGGAGCTGTTTTTT. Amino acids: CASRQGASGTGELFF.

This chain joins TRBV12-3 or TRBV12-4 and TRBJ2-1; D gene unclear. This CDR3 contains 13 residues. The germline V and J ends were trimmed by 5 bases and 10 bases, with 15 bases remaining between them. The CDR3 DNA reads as TGTGCCAGCAGTCCCGGAGCTCCCCTCGAGCAGTTCTTC. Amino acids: CASSPGAPLEQFF.

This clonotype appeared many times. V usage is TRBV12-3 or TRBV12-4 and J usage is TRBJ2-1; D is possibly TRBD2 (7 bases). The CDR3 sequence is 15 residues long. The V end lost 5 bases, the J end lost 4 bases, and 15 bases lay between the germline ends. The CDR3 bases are TGTGCCAGCAGTCCACTAGGGGGGGCTTACAATGAGCAGTTCTTC. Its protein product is CASSPLGGAYNEQFF.

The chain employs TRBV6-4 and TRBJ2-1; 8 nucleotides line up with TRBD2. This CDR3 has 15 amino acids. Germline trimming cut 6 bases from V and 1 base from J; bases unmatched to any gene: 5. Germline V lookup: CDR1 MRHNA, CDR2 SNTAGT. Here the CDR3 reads CASSRGGQSYNEQFF. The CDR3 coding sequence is TGTGCCAGCAGCCGGGGGGGCCAGTCCTACAATGAGCAGTTCTTC.

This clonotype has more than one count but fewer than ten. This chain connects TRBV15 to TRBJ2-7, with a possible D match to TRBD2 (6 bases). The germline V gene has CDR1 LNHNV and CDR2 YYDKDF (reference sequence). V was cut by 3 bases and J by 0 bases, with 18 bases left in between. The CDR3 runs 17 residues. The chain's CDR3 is CATSSPAGGASSYEQYF. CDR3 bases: TGTGCCACCAGCAGTCCCGCAGGCGGGGCAAGCTCCTACGAGCAGTACTTC.

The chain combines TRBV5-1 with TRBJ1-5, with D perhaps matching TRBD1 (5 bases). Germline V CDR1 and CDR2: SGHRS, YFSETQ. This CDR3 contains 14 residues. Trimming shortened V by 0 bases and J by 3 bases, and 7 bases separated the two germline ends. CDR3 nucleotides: TGCGCCAGCAGCTTGGAGGACAACAATCAGCCCCAGCATTTT. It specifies CASSLEDNNQPQHF.

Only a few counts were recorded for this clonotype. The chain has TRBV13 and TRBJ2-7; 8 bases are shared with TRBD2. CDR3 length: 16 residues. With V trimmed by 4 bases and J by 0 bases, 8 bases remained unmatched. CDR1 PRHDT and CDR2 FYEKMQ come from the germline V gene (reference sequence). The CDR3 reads CASSSSGGPNSYEQYF. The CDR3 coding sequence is TGTGCCAGCAGCTCAAGCGGGGGCCCAAACTCCTACGAGCAGTACTTC.

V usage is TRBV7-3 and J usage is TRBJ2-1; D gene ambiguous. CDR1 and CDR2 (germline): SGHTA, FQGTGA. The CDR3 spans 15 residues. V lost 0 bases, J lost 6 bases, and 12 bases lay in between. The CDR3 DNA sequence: TGTGCCAGCAGCTTAACATCCGACCTATTCAATGAGCAGTTCTTC. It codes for CASSLTSDLFNEQFF.

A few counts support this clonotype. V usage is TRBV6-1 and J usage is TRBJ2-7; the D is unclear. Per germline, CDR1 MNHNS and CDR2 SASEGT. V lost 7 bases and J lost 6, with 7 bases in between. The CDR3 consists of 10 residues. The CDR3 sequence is CASMGLEQYF. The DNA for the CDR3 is TGTGCCAGCATGGGCCTCGAGCAGTACTTC.

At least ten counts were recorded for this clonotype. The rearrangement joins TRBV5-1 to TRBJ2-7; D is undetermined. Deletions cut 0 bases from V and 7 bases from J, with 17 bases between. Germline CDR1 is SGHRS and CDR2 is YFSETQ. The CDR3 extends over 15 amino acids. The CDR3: CASSLDLSGHAEQYF. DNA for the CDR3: TGCGCCAGCAGCTTGGATCTCTCCGGGCATGCGGAGCAGTACTTC.

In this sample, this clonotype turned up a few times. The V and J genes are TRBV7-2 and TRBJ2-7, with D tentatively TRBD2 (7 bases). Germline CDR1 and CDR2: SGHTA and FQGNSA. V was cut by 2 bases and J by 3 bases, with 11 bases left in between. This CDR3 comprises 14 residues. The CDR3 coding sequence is TGTGCCAGCAGCTTATCGGGGGGCCGCTACGAGCAGTACTTC. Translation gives CASSLSGGRYEQYF.

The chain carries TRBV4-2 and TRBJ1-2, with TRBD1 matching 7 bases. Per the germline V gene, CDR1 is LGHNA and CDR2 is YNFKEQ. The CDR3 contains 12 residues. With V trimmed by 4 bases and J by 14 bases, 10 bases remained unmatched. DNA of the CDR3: TGTGCCAGCAGCCTCGAGGACAGGAGGAATACCTTC. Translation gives CASSLEDRRNTF.

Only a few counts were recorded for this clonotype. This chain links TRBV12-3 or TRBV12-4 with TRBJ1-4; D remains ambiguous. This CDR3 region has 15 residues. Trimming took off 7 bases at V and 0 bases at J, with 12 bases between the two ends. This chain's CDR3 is CASKSSLATNEKLFF. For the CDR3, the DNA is TGTGCCAGCAAATCAAGTCTTGCAACTAATGAAAAACTGTTTTTT.

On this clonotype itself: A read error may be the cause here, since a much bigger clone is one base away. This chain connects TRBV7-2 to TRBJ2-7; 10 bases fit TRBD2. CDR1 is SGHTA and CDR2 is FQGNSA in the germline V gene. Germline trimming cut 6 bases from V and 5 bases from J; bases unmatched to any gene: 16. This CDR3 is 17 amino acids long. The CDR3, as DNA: TGTGCCAGCAGAATGGGGGGGACTAGCGAACCATCCCACGAGCAGTACTTC. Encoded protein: CASRMGGTSEPSHEQYF.

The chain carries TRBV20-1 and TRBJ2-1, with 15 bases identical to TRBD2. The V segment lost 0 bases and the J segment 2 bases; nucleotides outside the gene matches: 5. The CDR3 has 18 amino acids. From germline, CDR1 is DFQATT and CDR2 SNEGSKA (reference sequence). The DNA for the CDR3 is TGCAGTGCTAGAGATGGGACTAGCGGGGGGAAGGCCTACAATGAGCAGTTCTTC. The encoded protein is CSARDGTSGGKAYNEQFF.